This T cell receptor beta chain was profiled in a study of blood T cell repertoires in COVID-19. Study-wide background: From the United States, Italy and Spain came samples of acute and convalescent COVID-19. T cells, B-cell-depleted T cells, or PBMCs supplied cDNA or gDNA.

Trimming left V 2 bases short and J 6 bases short, with 16 bases between. CDR1 is MNHEY, CDR2 SVGEGT, per germline. This CDR3 is 15 amino acids long. This clone appeared a single time. TCRdb keeps only in-frame clones here, not all; method: immunoSEQ multiplex PCR. The table has about 270,000 clones, 91% seen once; the top ten hold around 2.8%. The sequence derives from a man aged 35 to 55 who had been exposed to COVID-19. Sample: PBMCs or T cells enriched from blood (not recorded which). The chain carries TRBV6-2 or TRBV6-3 and TRBJ1-2; D perhaps matches TRBD1 (5 bases). The CDR3 region is CASSYGDFGAHGYTF. The CDR3 nucleotides read TGTGCCAGCAGTTACGGCGACTTTGGGGCCCATGGCTACACCTTC.